The following is a T cell receptor (beta chain) sequence with its context. The antigen is undetermined. Assay used: immunoSEQ multiplex PCR; TCRdb lists only in-frame clones, some missing. The table includes about 45,000 clones, roughly 90% detected once. The CDR3 is 16 residues long. Germline V gene data show CDR1 as SGHTA and CDR2 as FQGNSA. Germline trimming cut 0 bases from V and 1 base from J; bases unmatched to any gene: 2. The data are from a study of PD-L1 blockade in urothelial cancer. Study at large: At 3 weeks (second dose) and 6 weeks after starting treatment, blood was analyzed.

Noted time point: pretreatment peripheral blood. Findings and caveats of the study: Enhanced expansion of tumor-associated blood clones at 3 weeks characterized durable-benefit patients.

The J gene is TRBJ2-5, the V gene TRBV7-2, with 10 bases identical to TRBD2. This clonotype originated in a donor at least 40 years old with urothelial cancer. The sample consisted of PBMCs, taken around atezolizumab (anti-PD-L1) treatment. The CDR3 DNA reads TGTGCCAGCAGCTTAGCGGGGACTAGCGTCCAAGAGACCCAGTACTTC. Residues: CASSLAGTSVQETQYF.